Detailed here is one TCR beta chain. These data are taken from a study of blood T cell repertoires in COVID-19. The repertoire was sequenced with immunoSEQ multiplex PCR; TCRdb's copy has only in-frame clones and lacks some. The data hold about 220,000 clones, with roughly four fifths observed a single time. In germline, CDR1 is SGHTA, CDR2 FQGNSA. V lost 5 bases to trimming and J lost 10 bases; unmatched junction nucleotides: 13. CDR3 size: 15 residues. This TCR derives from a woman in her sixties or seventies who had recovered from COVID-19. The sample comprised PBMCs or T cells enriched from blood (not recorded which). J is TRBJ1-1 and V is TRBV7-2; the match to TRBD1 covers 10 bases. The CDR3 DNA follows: TGTGCCAGCAGCGCCGGGACAGGGGAGGTCTTCGTAGCTTTCTTT. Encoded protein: CASSAGTGEVFVAFF.